This is a list of T cell receptor beta chains from one sample in a study of regulatory T cells in long-lasting Graves disease. TCRdb independently ran MiXCR on the multiplex PCR reads; one entry per CDR3 protein. The sample yields hundreds of thousands of distinct CDR3 sequences, roughly 30% seen once. Here the sequenced sample was peripheral blood mononuclear cells (PBMCs), taken when the disease was refractory, from a patient treated with antithyroid drugs. The receptor set was obtained from a female donor with Graves disease. Both conserved end residues are part of each CDR3. A D gene is named only where the DNA matches it firmly. Only part of the rows carry a size: once, few, many, or a class if the clone is expanded.

cdr3_aa: CASSQDPPGRTNEKLFF
cdr3_nt: TGCGCCAGCAGCCAAGATCCTCCAGGGAGGACTAATGAAAAACTGTTTTTT
d_call: .
clone_size: .
j_call: TRBJ1-4
v_call: TRBV4-1

cdr3_aa: CASSGGSTNEKLFF
cdr3_nt: TGTGCCAGCAGTGGGGGGTCAACTAATGAAAAACTGTTTTTT
d_call: .
clone_size: .
j_call: TRBJ1-4
v_call: TRBV28

cdr3_aa: CASNRDDTEAFF
cdr3_nt: TGCGCCAGCAACCGGGACGACACTGAAGCTTTCTTT
d_call: .
clone_size: .
j_call: TRBJ1-1
v_call: TRBV5-1

cdr3_aa: CASSPRQERSNYGYTF
cdr3_nt: TGTGCCAGCAGTCCCCGACAGGAGAGGTCTAACTATGGCTACACCTTC
d_call: .
clone_size: .
j_call: TRBJ1-2
v_call: TRBV6-1

cdr3_aa: CSAQIRQNTNYGYTF
cdr3_nt: TGCAGTGCCCAAATCCGGCAGAACACTAACTATGGCTACACCTTC
d_call: .
clone_size: .
j_call: TRBJ1-2
v_call: TRBV20-1

cdr3_aa: CASIPGLGAYNEQFF
cdr3_nt: TGTGCCAGCATTCCGGGACTAGGGGCCTACAATGAGCAGTTCTTC
d_call: TRBD2
clone_size: once
j_call: TRBJ2-1
v_call: TRBV6-1

cdr3_aa: CAISESRMNTEAFF
cdr3_nt: TGTGCCATCAGTGAGTCGCGGATGAACACTGAAGCTTTCTTT
d_call: .
clone_size: .
j_call: TRBJ1-1
v_call: TRBV10-3

cdr3_aa: CSARGGGRYEQYF
cdr3_nt: TGCAGTGCTAGGGGGGGAGGGCGGTACGAGCAGTACTTC
d_call: TRBD2
clone_size: few
j_call: TRBJ2-7
v_call: TRBV20-1

cdr3_aa: CASAGGGQGTTEAFF
cdr3_nt: TGTGCCAGCGCCGGGGGGGGACAGGGGACCACTGAAGCTTTCTTT
d_call: TRBD1
clone_size: many
j_call: TRBJ1-1
v_call: TRBV12-3/TRBV12-4

cdr3_aa: CASSWGASGFANTGELFF
cdr3_nt: TGTGCCAGCAGTTGGGGAGCTAGCGGATTCGCGAACACCGGGGAGCTGTTTTTT
d_call: TRBD2
clone_size: few
j_call: TRBJ2-2
v_call: TRBV6-2/TRBV6-3

cdr3_aa: CSARGSGEPQHF
cdr3_nt: TGCAGTGCTAGGGGGTCGGGTGAACCCCAGCATTTT
d_call: .
clone_size: few
j_call: TRBJ1-5
v_call: TRBV20-1

cdr3_aa: CASSQPKGRAGGDQETQYF
cdr3_nt: TGCGCCAGCAGCCAACCAAAGGGAAGAGCGGGAGGGGACCAAGAGACCCAGTACTTC
d_call: TRBD2
clone_size: .
j_call: TRBJ2-5
v_call: TRBV4-1

cdr3_aa: CASSSYLYGYTF
cdr3_nt: TGTGCCAGCAGCTCCTACCTATATGGCTACACCTTC
d_call: .
clone_size: few
j_call: TRBJ1-2
v_call: TRBV7-6